The present T cell receptor beta chain was sequenced within a study of cytotoxic CD8 clonotypes in ibrutinib-treated CLL. The V gene end was trimmed by 1 base and the J gene end by 3 bases; junction bases not matched to a gene: 7. Germline CDR1 is SGHAT and CDR2 is FQNNGV. The CDR3 covers 16 residues. Using immunoSEQ multiplex PCR, the repertoire was profiled, and TCRdb retains in-frame clones only, with some absent. Here the sample spans about 27,000 clones, approximately 85% being singletons. This rearrangement joins TRBV11-2 to TRBJ2-5; 8 positions agree with TRBD2. The receptor's source is a human donor with chronic lymphocytic leukemia. The sequencing here drew on PBMCs, taken after 24 months of ibrutinib treatment. The DNA of the CDR3 is TGTGCCAGCAGCTTAGTTCACTTCGGGGGGGAAGAGACCCAGTACTTC. It specifies CASSLVHFGGEETQYF.